This is a list of T cell receptor beta chains from one sample in a study of immune evolution from preneoplasia to lung adenocarcinoma. Only in-frame clones appear in the TCRdb table, and some are missing; sequencing was by immunoSEQ multiplex PCR. This sample carries several thousand clones, over 60% of them seen once, and the ten largest clones take around 6.6%. Specimen: FFPE lung adenocarcinoma in situ tissue. The receptors come from a person aged 55-85 years with lung adenocarcinoma. CDR3s include the opening cysteine and the closing phenylalanine or tryptophan. D genes are given only for firm matches. Only some rows state a clone size, as once, few, many or a class for expanded clones.

.	TRBV7-6	.	TRBJ1-1	TGTGCCAGCAGCTTACAGCTAAACACTGAAGCTTTCTTT	CASSLQLNTEAFF
.	TRBV20-1	once	TRBJ1-1	TGCAGTGCTAGACAGGGAACGAAAGCTTTCTTT	CSARQGTKAFF
.	TRBV19	.	TRBJ2-2	TGTGCCAGTAGTAGGAGGCGGGGGCCCAACACCGGGGAGCTGTTTTTT	CASSRRRGPNTGELFF
TRBD2	TRBV18	.	TRBJ2-1	TGTGCCAGCTCAGAGACTAGCGGGGGAAACAATGAGCAGTTCTTC	CASSETSGGNNEQFF
.	TRBV4-2	.	TRBJ1-1	TGTGCCAGCAGGGGCCCCACGAACACTGAAGCTTTCTTT	CASRGPTNTEAFF
.	TRBV6-6	.	TRBJ1-5	TGTGCCAGCAGCCGGACAGATAGCAATCAGCCCCAGCATTTT	CASSRTDSNQPQHF
TRBD1	TRBV6-1	.	TRBJ2-7	TGTGCCAGCAGTGAAGCGGTCACACAGGGGTACGAGCAGTACTTC	CASSEAVTQGYEQYF
.	TRBV5-1	.	TRBJ2-1	TGCGCCAGCAGCTTGCGACTCTCGAACCCTTACAATGAGCAGTTCTTC	CASSLRLSNPYNEQFF
TRBD2	TRBV28	few	TRBJ2-5	TGTGCCAGCAGTTTAACTAGCGAAGTCGAGACCCAGTACTTC	CASSLTSEVETQYF
.	TRBV2	.	TRBJ1-3	TGTGCCAGCAGGGAGGACTCGGGGAACACCATATATTTT	CASREDSGNTIYF
.	TRBV4-1	.	TRBJ1-2	TGCGCCAGCAGGGGGCAGGGCGGGAGGTATGGCTACACCTTC	CASRGQGGRYGYTF
TRBD1	TRBV27	.	TRBJ1-2	TGTGCCAGCAGTTTATTCTCTTCCGGGACAGGGGGGTTTAGCTATGGCTACACCTTC	CASSLFSSGTGGFSYGYTF
TRBD2	TRBV6-4	few	TRBJ2-1	TGTGCCAGCAGCACTAGCGGGGGGGTAAACAATGAGCAGTTCTTC	CASSTSGGVNNEQFF
.	TRBV2	.	TRBJ1-1	TGTGCCAGCGGAATAGGACAGAACACTGAAGCTTTCTTT	CASGIGQNTEAFF
TRBD2	TRBV28	.	TRBJ2-3	TGTGCCAGCAGTTTTTTTCGGAATCTAGCGGGGGGGCCTCCTCGCACAGATACGCAGTATTTT	CASSFFRNLAGGPPRTDTQYF
.	TRBV6-6	.	TRBJ2-3	TGTGCCAGCAGTCCGGGACGTAACACAGATACGCAGTATTTT	CASSPGRNTDTQYF
.	TRBV25-1	.	TRBJ1-1	TGTGCCAGCAGACTCACAGACACTGAAGCTTTCTTT	CASRLTDTEAFF
TRBD2	TRBV15	once	TRBJ2-3	TGTGCCACCAGCAGAGCGACTAGCGGGGGAAATACGCAGTATTTT	CATSRATSGGNTQYF
.	TRBV6-5	.	TRBJ1-3	TGTGCCAGCAGTTACTCGCTCGGGAGCTCTGGAAACACCATATATTTT	CASSYSLGSSGNTIYF
.	TRBV18	.	TRBJ2-2	TGTGCCAGCTCGCCCGGACCCGGGGGAGGGGAGCTGTTTTTT	CASSPGPGGGELFF
.	TRBV5-1	.	TRBJ2-2	TGCGCCAGCAGCTTGGGGCAGGGAAACACCGGGGAGCTGTTTTTT	CASSLGQGNTGELFF
.	TRBV7-5	.	TRBJ1-1	TGTGCCAGAAGCCACCATTTCGCTGAAGCTTTCTTT	CARSHHFAEAFF
.	TRBV9	.	TRBJ1-2	TGTGCCAGCAGCCCAGACGGGGGGGCTTATGGCTACACCTTC	CASSPDGGAYGYTF
.	TRBV15	few	TRBJ1-1	TGTGCCACCAGCAGAGACGGGGGAAACACTGAAGCTTTCTTT	CATSRDGGNTEAFF
.	TRBV18	.	TRBJ2-5	TGTGCCAGCTCACGACCGAACGAAGAGACCCAGTACTTC	CASSRPNEETQYF
.	TRBV28	.	TRBJ1-5	TGTGCCACCCTGGCCCCCGGACGGATTAGCAATCAGCCCCAGCATTTT	CATLAPGRISNQPQHF
.	TRBV7-6	.	TRBJ2-5	TGTGCCAGCAGCTTAGACCCAGCCCCCGAGACCCAGTACTTC	CASSLDPAPETQYF
.	TRBV19	.	TRBJ1-5	TGTGCCAGTAGTATTTGGCGGGGGTCGCGGGATCAGCCCCAGCATTTT	CASSIWRGSRDQPQHF
TRBD1	TRBV4-3	.	TRBJ1-5	TGCGCCAGCAGCCAAGTCCCCACAGGGGGCAATCAGCCCCAGCATTTT	CASSQVPTGGNQPQHF
.	TRBV7-9	.	TRBJ1-2	TGTGCCAGCAGACCGACCGGGGGGGATTATGGCTACACCTTC	CASRPTGGDYGYTF
.	TRBV7-6	few	TRBJ1-6	TGTGCCAGCAGAGAGGGACCAGCTGATTCACCCCTCCACTTT	CASREGPADSPLHF
.	TRBV5-1	.	TRBJ2-2	TGCGCCAGCAGCTTCGTGGTCGCGAACACCGGGGAGCTGTTTTTT	CASSFVVANTGELFF
.	TRBV4-1	.	TRBJ2-7	TGCGCCAGCAGGTACTCCACAGGGAACTACGAGCAGTACTTC	CASRYSTGNYEQYF
.	TRBV10-3	once	TRBJ1-6	TGTGCCATCAGCTACAATTTCTATAATTCACCCCTCCACTTT	CAISYNFYNSPLHF
.	TRBV7-5	.	TRBJ2-5	TGTGCCAGAAGCTTGCTAGCGGAGACCCAGTACTTC	CARSLLAETQYF
TRBD1	TRBV5-5	.	TRBJ1-4	TGTGCCAGCAGCTCTCCCCCGACAGGGGGCGAAAAACTGTTTTTT	CASSSPPTGGEKLFF